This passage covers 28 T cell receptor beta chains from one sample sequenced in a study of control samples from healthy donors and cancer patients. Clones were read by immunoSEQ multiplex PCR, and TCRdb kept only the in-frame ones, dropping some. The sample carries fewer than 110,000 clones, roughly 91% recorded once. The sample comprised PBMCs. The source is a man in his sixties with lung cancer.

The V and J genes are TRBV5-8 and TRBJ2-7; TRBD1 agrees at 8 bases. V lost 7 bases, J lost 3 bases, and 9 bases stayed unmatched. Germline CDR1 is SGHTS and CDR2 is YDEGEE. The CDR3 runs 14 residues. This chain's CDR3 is CASSRQGSLYEQYF. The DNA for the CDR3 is TGTGCCAGCTCCAGACAGGGGTCCCTCTACGAGCAGTACTTC.

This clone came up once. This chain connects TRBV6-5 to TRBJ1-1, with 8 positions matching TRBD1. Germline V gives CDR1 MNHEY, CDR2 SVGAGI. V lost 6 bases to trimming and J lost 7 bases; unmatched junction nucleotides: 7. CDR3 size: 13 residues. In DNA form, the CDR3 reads TGTGCCAGCAGCGGACAGGGTTTTGGTGAAGCTTTCTTT. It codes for CASSGQGFGEAFF.

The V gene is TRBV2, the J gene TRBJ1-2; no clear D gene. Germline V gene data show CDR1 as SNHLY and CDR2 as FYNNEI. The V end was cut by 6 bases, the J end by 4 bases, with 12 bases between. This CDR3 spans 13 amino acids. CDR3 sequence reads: CASRLDGVYGYTF. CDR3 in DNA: TGTGCCAGCAGGCTGGACGGGGTCTATGGCTACACCTTC.

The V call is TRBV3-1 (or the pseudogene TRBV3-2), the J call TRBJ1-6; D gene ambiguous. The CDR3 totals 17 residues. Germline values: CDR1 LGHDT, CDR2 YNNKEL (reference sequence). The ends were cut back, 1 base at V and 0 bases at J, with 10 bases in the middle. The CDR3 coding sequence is TGTGCCAGCAGCCAAGTAGGTGGCCGCTCCTATAATTCACCCCTCCACTTT. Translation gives CASSQVGGRSYNSPLHF.

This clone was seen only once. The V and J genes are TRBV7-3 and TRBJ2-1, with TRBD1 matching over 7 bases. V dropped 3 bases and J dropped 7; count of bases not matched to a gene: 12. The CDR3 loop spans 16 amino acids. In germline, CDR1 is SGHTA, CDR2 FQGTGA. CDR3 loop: CASSFPSATGRNEQFF. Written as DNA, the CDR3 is TGTGCCAGCAGCTTTCCCTCCGCGACAGGGCGGAATGAGCAGTTCTTC.

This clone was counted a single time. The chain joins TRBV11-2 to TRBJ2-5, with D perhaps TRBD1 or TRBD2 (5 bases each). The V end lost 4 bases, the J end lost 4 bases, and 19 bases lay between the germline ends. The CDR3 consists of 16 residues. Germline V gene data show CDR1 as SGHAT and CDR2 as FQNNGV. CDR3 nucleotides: TGTGCCAGCAGCTATACCCGAATCGGGGCTAGAGAGACCCAGTACTTC. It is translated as CASSYTRIGARETQYF.

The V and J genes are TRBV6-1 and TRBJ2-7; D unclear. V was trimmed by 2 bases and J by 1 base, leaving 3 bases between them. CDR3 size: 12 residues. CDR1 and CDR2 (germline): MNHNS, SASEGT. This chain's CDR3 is CASSESSYEQYV. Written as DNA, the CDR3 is TGTGCCAGCAGTGAAAGTTCCTACGAGCAGTACGTC.

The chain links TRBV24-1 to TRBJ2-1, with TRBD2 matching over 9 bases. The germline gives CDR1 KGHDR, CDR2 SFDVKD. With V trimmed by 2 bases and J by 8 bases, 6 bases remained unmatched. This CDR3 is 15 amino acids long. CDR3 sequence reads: CATSDSGLANHEQFF. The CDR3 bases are TGTGCCACCAGTGATTCGGGACTAGCTAATCATGAGCAGTTCTTC.

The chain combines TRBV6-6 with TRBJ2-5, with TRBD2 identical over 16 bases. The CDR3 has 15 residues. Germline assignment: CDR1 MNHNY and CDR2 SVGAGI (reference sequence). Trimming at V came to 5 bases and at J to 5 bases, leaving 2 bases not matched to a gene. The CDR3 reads CASSMGLAGGETQYF. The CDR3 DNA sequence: TGTGCCAGCAGTATGGGACTAGCGGGAGGGGAGACCCAGTACTTC.

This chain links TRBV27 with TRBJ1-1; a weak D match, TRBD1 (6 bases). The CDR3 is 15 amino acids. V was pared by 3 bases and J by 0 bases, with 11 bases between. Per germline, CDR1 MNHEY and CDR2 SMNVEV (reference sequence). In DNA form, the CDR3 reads TGTGCCAGCAGTTTCTCGGGACAATTGAACACTGAAGCTTTCTTT. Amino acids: CASSFSGQLNTEAFF.

The DNA for the CDR3 is TGTGCCAGCAGGGAGACAGGGGGTGGTACCTACGAGCAGTACGTC. The encoded protein is CASRETGGGTYEQYV. This chain links TRBV6-5 with TRBJ2-7; 9 bases are shared with TRBD1. The V gene end was trimmed by 6 bases and the J gene end by 2 bases; junction bases not matched to a gene: 8. Germline loops: CDR1 MNHEY, CDR2 SVGAGI. The length of the CDR3 is 15 residues.

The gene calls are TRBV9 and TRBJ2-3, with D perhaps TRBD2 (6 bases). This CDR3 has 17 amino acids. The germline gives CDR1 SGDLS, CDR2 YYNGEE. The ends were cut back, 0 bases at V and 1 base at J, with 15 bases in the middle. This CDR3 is CASSVDVLGGGTDTQYF. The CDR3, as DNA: TGTGCCAGCAGCGTAGATGTTCTCGGGGGTGGCACAGATACGCAGTATTTT. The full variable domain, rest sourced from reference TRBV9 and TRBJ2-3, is DSGVTQTPKHLITATGQRVTLRCSPRSGDLSVYWYQQSLDQGLQFLIQYYNGEERAKGNILERFSAQQFPDLHSELNLSSLELGDSALYFCASSVDVLGGGTDTQYFGPGTRLTVL.

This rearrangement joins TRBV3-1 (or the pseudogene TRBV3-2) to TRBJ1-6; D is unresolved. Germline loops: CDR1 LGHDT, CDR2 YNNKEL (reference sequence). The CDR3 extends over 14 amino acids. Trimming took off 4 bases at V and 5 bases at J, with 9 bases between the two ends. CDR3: CASSPRTDNSPLHF. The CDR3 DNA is TGTGCCAGCAGCCCCCGGACGGATAATTCACCCCTCCACTTT.

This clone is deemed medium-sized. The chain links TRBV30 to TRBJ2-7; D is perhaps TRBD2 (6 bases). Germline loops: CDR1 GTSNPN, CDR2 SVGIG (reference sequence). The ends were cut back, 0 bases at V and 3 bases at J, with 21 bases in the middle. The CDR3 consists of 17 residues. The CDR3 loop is CAWSVPGAWGGGYEQYF. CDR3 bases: TGTGCCTGGAGTGTGCCCGGGGCATGGGGAGGAGGCTACGAGCAGTACTTC. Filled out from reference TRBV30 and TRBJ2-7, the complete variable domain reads SQTIHQWPATLVQPVGSPLSLECTVEGTSNPNLYWYRQAAGRGLQLLFYSVGIGQISSEVPQNLSASRPQDRQFILSSKKLLLSDSGFYLCAWSVPGAWGGGYEQYFGPGTRLTVT.

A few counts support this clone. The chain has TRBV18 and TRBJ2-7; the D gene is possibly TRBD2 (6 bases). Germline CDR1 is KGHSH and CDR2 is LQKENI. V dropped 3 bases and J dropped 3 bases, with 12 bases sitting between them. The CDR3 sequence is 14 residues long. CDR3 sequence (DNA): TGTGCCAGCTCACCGACCGGGACTCACTACGAGCAGTACTTC. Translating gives CASSPTGTHYEQYF.

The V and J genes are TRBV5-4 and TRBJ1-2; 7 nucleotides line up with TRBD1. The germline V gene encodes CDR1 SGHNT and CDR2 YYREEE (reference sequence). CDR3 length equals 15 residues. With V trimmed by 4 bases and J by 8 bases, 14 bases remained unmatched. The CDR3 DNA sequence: TGTGCCAGCAGCCCAGCTGGAGGGGGCGCGAGAGGCTACACCTTC. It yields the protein CASSPAGGGARGYTF.

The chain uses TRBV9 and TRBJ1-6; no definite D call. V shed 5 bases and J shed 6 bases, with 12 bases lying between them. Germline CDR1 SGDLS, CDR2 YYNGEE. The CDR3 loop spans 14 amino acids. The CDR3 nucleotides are TGTGCCAGCAGTTCAACAACAATTAATTCACCCCTCCACTTT. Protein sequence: CASSSTTINSPLHF.

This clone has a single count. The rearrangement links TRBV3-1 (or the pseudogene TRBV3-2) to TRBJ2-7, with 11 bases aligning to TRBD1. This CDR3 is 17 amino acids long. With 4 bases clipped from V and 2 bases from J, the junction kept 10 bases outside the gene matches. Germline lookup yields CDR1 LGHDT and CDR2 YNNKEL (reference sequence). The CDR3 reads CASSPRTDRGPTYEQYF. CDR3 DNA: TGTGCCAGCAGCCCCCGAACGGACAGGGGGCCCACCTACGAGCAGTACTTC.

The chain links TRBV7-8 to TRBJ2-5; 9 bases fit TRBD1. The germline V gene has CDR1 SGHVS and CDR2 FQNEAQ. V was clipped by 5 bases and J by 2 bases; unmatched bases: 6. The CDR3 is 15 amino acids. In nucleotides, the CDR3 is TGTGCCAGCAGCCGGGACAGGGCCTGGCAAGAGACCCAGTACTTC. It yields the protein CASSRDRAWQETQYF.

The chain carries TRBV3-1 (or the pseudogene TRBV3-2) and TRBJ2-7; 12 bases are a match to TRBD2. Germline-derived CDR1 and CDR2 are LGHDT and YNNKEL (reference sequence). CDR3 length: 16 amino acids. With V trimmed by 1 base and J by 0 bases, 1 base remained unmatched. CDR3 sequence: CASSQGLAGDSYEQYF. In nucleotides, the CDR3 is TGTGCCAGCAGCCAAGGACTAGCGGGGGACTCCTACGAGCAGTACTTC.

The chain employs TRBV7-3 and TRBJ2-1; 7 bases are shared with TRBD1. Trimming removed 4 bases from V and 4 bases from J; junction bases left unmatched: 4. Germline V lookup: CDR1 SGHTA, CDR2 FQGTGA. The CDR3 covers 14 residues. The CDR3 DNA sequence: TGTGCCAGCAGCTCTCGACAGGGATACAATGAGCAGTTCTTC. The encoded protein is CASSSRQGYNEQFF.

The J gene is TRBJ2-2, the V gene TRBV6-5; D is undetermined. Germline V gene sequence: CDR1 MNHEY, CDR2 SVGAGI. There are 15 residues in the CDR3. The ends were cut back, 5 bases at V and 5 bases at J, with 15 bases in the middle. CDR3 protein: CASSTQPDHTGELFF. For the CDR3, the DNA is TGTGCCAGCAGTACACAACCGGACCATACCGGGGAGCTGTTTTTT.

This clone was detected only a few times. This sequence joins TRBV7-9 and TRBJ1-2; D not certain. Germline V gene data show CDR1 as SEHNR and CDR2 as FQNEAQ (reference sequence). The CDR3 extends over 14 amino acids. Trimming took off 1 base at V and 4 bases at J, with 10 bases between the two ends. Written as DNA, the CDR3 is TGTGCCAGCAGCTTAGACAGCTCTAGCTATGGCTACACCTTC. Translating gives CASSLDSSSYGYTF.

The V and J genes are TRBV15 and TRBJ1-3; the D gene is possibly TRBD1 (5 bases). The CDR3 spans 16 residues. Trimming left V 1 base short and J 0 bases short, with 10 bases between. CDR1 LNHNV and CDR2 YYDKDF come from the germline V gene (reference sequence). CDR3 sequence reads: CATSRAAGDSGNTIYF. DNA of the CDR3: TGTGCCACCAGCAGAGCCGCGGGGGACTCTGGAAACACCATATATTTT. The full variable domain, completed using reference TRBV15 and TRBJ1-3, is DAMVIQNPRYQVTQFGKPVTLSCSQTLNHNVMYWYQQKSSQAPKLLFHYYDKDFNNEADTPDNFQSRRPNTSFCFLDIRSPGLGDTAMYLCATSRAAGDSGNTIYFGEGSWLTVV.

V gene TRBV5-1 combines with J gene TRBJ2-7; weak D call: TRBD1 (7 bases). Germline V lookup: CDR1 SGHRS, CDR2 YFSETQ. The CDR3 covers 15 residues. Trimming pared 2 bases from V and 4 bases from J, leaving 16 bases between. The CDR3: CASSFPTGDFYEQYF. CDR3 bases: TGCGCCAGCAGCTTCCCAACAGGGGACTTTTACGAGCAGTACTTC. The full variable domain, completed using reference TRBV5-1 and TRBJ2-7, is KAGVTQTPRYLIKTRGQQVTLSCSPISGHRSVSWYQQTPGQGLQFLFEYFSETQRNKGNFPGRFSGRQFSNSRSEMNVSTLELGDSALYLCASSFPTGDFYEQYFGPGTRLTVT.

The CDR3 protein is CASWDSPEGAFF. The CDR3 nucleotides are TGTGCCAGTTGGGACTCTCCCGAGGGAGCTTTCTTT. The chain links TRBV6-5 to TRBJ1-1, with D possibly being TRBD1 (5 bases). In germline, CDR1 is MNHEY, CDR2 SVGAGI. V shed 9 bases and J shed 10 bases, with 18 bases lying between them. The CDR3 is made up of 12 amino acids.

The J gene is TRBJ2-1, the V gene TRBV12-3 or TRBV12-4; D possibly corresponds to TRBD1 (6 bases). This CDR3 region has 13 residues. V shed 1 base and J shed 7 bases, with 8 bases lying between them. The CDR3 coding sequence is TGTGCCAGCAGTTTAGAGAGGGGGAATGAGCAGTTCTTC. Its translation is CASSLERGNEQFF.

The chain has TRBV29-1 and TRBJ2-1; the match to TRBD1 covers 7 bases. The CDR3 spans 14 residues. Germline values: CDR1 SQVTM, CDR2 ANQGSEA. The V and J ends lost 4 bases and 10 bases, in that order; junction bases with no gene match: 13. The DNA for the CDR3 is TGCAGCGTTGTTGGTTGGACAGGCCCGGCCGAGCAGTTCTTC. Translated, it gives CSVVGWTGPAEQFF.